Listed below are T cell receptor beta chains from one sample, sequenced in a study of blood T cell repertoires in COVID-19. The data were produced by immunoSEQ multiplex PCR, yet TCRdb's version contains in-frame clones alone and is incomplete. Here the sample spans about 170,000 clones, around 89% being singletons. The sample comprised peripheral blood. These receptors came from a man aged 50 to 60 who had recovered from COVID-19. Each CDR3 is given with its conserved first and last residue. The D gene is left open where the match is weak. Size values are once, few and many counts, or a class for expanded clones, and some rows have none.

d_call	clone_size	v_call	j_call	cdr3_aa	cdr3_nt
TRBD1	NA	TRBV7-9	TRBJ1-4	CASSSRQGRVNEKLFF	TGTGCCAGCAGCTCCCGACAGGGGAGGGTGAATGAAAAACTGTTTTTT
NA	NA	TRBV9	TRBJ1-2	CASSVGGNGYTF	TGTGCCAGCAGCGTAGGAGGAAATGGCTACACCTTC
NA	few	TRBV13	TRBJ2-1	CASSLASSSNEQFF	TGTGCCAGTTCTTTAGCCTCAAGTTCCAATGAGCAGTTCTTC
NA	NA	TRBV7-2	TRBJ2-4	CASSLSGSPKNIQYF	TGTGCCAGCAGCCTGTCAGGGTCACCCAAAAACATTCAGTACTTC
TRBD1	NA	TRBV28	TRBJ1-6	CASSQPGQYNSPLHF	TGTGCCAGCAGCCAGCCGGGACAGTATAATTCACCCCTCCACTTT
TRBD1	NA	TRBV5-1	TRBJ2-7	CASSKTGSGYEQYF	TGCGCCAGCAGTAAGACAGGGTCCGGGTACGAGCAGTACTTC
NA	NA	TRBV5-1	TRBJ2-3	CASSLETGARGDTQYF	TGCGCCAGCAGCTTGGAGACGGGAGCTAGGGGTGATACGCAGTATTTT
TRBD1	NA	TRBV5-5	TRBJ2-7	CASSPGTVVSYEQYF	TGTGCCAGCAGCCCAGGGACAGTCGTTTCCTACGAGCAGTACTTC
TRBD1	NA	TRBV27	TRBJ1-3	CASPDETGAGNTIYF	TGTGCCAGTCCCGATGAGACAGGGGCAGGAAACACCATATATTTT
TRBD1	NA	TRBV7-2	TRBJ2-2	CASSKGTGVDTGELFF	TGTGCCAGCAGCAAAGGGACAGGGGTGGACACCGGGGAGCTGTTTTTT
NA	NA	TRBV11-2	TRBJ2-2	CASSLFTRAGELFF	TGTGCCAGCAGCTTGTTCACCCGGGCCGGGGAGCTGTTTTTT
TRBD2	once	TRBV6-5	TRBJ2-3	CASSSPGLATDTQYF	TGTGCCAGCAGTTCCCCGGGACTAGCGACAGATACGCAGTATTTT
TRBD2	NA	TRBV6-5	TRBJ2-1	CASRASGNHNEQFF	TGTGCCAGCAGGGCTAGCGGGAACCACAATGAGCAGTTCTTC
NA	NA	TRBV19	TRBJ1-6	CASSGGLGGSPLHF	TGTGCCAGTAGCGGCGGATTAGGAGGTTCACCCCTCCACTTT
TRBD2	NA	TRBV27	TRBJ2-2	CASSSRTSGGRNTGELFF	TGTGCCAGCAGTTCCAGGACTAGCGGGGGGCGTAACACCGGGGAGCTGTTTTTT
TRBD2	NA	TRBV6-2/TRBV6-3	TRBJ2-7	CASSYSRLAGGGYEQYF	TGTGCCAGCAGTTACTCGAGACTAGCGGGAGGTGGATACGAGCAGTACTTC
TRBD2	NA	TRBV7-6	TRBJ2-2	CASSLASGRETGELFF	TGTGCCAGCAGCTTAGCTAGCGGGAGAGAGACCGGGGAGCTGTTTTTT
NA	NA	TRBV21-1	TRBJ2-7	CASSSRQGSSYEQYF	TGTGCCAGCAGCTCCCGACAGGGCAGCTCCTACGAGCAGTACTTC
NA	NA	TRBV2	TRBJ1-6	CASSEYEYSPLHF	TGTGCCAGCAGTGAATATGAGTATTCACCCCTCCACTTT
NA	NA	TRBV5-1	TRBJ1-1	CASSSSFNTEAFF	TGCGCCAGCAGCTCCTCTTTCAACACTGAAGCTTTCTTT
NA	NA	TRBV27	TRBJ1-2	CASSFQGSYGYTF	TGTGCCAGCAGTTTCCAGGGGTCCTATGGCTACACCTTC
NA	NA	TRBV7-2	TRBJ2-7	CASSPTPGIYEQYF	TGTGCCAGCAGCCCGACCCCCGGGATCTACGAGCAGTACTTC
TRBD2	NA	TRBV7-9	TRBJ2-1	CASSFLAGDHNEQFF	TGTGCCAGCAGCTTCCTAGCGGGGGACCACAATGAGCAGTTCTTC
NA	NA	TRBV4-3	TRBJ1-2	CASSKQAREDYGYTF	TGCGCCAGCAGCAAACAGGCGCGGGAGGACTATGGCTACACCTTC
NA	NA	TRBV6-5	TRBJ2-3	CASKGGVGTDTQYF	TGTGCCAGCAAGGGCGGGGTGGGAACAGATACGCAGTATTTT
NA	NA	TRBV5-3	TRBJ1-6	CARSSKSTNSPLHF	TGTGCCAGAAGCTCAAAATCTACTAATTCACCCCTCCACTTT
TRBD1	NA	TRBV28	TRBJ1-4	CASSSGQGWPEKLFF	TGTGCCAGCAGTTCCGGACAGGGGTGGCCAGAAAAACTGTTTTTT
TRBD1	many	TRBV6-5	TRBJ1-2	CASSTTGGLSYTF	TGTGCCAGCAGTACGACAGGGGGTCTAAGCTACACCTTC
NA	NA	TRBV27	TRBJ1-1	CASSSPVGGGAFF	TGTGCCAGCAGTTCCCCGGTAGGGGGTGGGGCTTTCTTT
NA	NA	TRBV5-1	TRBJ2-1	CASSKGLPGPNSYNEQFF	TGCGCCAGCAGCAAGGGACTCCCGGGACCAAACTCCTACAATGAGCAGTTCTTC
TRBD1	NA	TRBV5-1	TRBJ1-1	CASRSKGQGSMNTEAFF	TGCGCCAGCAGGTCCAAGGGACAGGGCTCCATGAACACTGAAGCTTTCTTT
TRBD1	NA	TRBV30	TRBJ1-2	CAWSDPQGTNYGYTF	TGTGCCTGGAGTGACCCACAGGGGACTAACTATGGCTACACCTTC
NA	NA	TRBV6-5	TRBJ1-2	CAGLSPLYGYTF	TGTGCCGGACTGTCACCCCTTTATGGCTACACCTTC
TRBD1	NA	TRBV5-6	TRBJ1-5	CASSLLQGNQPQHF	TGTGCCAGCAGCTTATTACAGGGGAATCAGCCCCAGCATTTT
NA	NA	TRBV6-5	TRBJ1-5	CASSYGANSNQPQHF	TGTGCCAGCAGTTACGGGGCGAATAGCAATCAGCCCCAGCATTTT
TRBD1	NA	TRBV6-5	TRBJ2-7	CASSYEGQGRNEQYF	TGTGCCAGCAGTTACGAAGGACAGGGAAGGAACGAGCAGTACTTC
NA	NA	TRBV7-3	TRBJ1-1	CASSWKGDTEAFF	TGTGCCAGCAGCTGGAAAGGGGACACTGAAGCTTTCTTT
TRBD2	once	TRBV6-2/TRBV6-3	TRBJ2-7	CASSYVSGGEQYF	TGTGCCAGCAGTTACGTGAGCGGGGGCGAGCAGTACTTC
TRBD1	NA	TRBV9	TRBJ1-4	CASSAGDRGRGDEKLFF	TGTGCCAGCAGCGCCGGGGACAGGGGGCGGGGAGATGAAAAACTGTTTTTT
NA	NA	TRBV28	TRBJ2-5	CASSFPGELQETQYF	TGTGCCAGCAGTTTTCCCGGGGAGTTGCAGGAGACCCAGTACTTC
TRBD1	NA	TRBV7-8	TRBJ2-1	CASGSTGGLYNEQFF	TGTGCCAGCGGAAGTACAGGGGGTCTCTACAATGAGCAGTTCTTC
TRBD2	NA	TRBV19	TRBJ2-2	CASRLHVGGKLGELFF	TGTGCCAGTCGCCTCCATGTGGGAGGGAAACTCGGGGAGCTGTTTTTT